The source of this T cell receptor beta chain is a study of T cells in Graves' hyperthyroidism and ophthalmopathy. Ten or more counts support this clonotype. The antigen remains unidentified. Overall study results and limits: The majority of expanded thyroid clonotypes above 0.001 also appeared in blood.

RNA transcripts were the template for amplifying TCR beta CDR3 regions. Using the HTBI primer set, a first-round RT-PCR was run on the TCR CDR3. In TCRdb, the multiplex PCR reads were re-called with MiXCR into one record per CDR3 protein. The sample has 530,000 or so distinct CDR3 sequences; approximately 17% are singletons. Material for sequencing was blood. The sequence came from a woman under 30 with Graves' ophthalmopathy.

CDR3 DNA sequence: TGTGCCAGCAGCTTAGAACCATCCGGTCAGCCCCAGCATTTT. Protein: CASSLEPSGQPQHF. V usage is TRBV7-2 and J usage is TRBJ1-5; D call uncertain. The CDR3 runs 14 residues. From germline, CDR1 is SGHTA and CDR2 FQGNSA. V was clipped by 1 base and J by 6 bases, with 10 bases between them. The variable domain in full, with the rest retrieved from reference TRBV7-2 and TRBJ1-5, is GAGVSQSPSNKVTEKGKDVELRCDPISGHTALYWYRQSLGQGLEFLIYFQGNSAPDKSGLPSDRFSAERTGGSVSTLTIQRTQQEDSAVYLCASSLEPSGQPQHFGDGTRLSIL.